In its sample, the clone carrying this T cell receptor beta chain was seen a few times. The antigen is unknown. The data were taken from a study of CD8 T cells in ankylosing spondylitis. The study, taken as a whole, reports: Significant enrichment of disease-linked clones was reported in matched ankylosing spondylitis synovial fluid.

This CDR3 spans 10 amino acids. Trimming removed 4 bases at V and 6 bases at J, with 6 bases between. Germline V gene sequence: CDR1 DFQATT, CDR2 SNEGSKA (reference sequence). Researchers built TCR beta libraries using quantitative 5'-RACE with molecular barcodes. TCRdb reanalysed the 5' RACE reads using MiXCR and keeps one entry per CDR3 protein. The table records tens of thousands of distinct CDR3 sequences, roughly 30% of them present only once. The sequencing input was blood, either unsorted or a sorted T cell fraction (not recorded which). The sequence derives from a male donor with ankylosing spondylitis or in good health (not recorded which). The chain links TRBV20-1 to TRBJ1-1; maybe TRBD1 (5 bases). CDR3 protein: CSAIGAEAFF. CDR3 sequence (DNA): TGCAGTGCTATAGGGGCTGAAGCTTTCTTT.